The rows below give T cell receptor beta chains drawn from one sample of a study of preoperative IRX-2 immunotherapy in early breast cancer. Sequenced by immunoSEQ multiplex PCR; TCRdb stores in-frame clones only, minus some. Here the sample spans roughly 93,000 clones, roughly 90% being singletons. The starting material was tumor tissue, obtained after IRX-2 immunotherapy. The receptors come from a human donor with breast cancer. The CDR3 runs from the conserved cysteine through the conserved F or W. D genes are given only for firm matches. Only part of the rows carry a size: once, few, many, or a class if the clone is expanded.

>-|TRBJ1-4|-|TRBV11-3
TGTGCCAGCAGCCTTGACCCATCAACTAATGAAAAACTGTTTTTT
CASSLDPSTNEKLFF
>-|TRBJ2-7|TRBD1|TRBV5-1
TGCGCCAGCAGCCCGGGACAGGGTATTGGGTACGCGCAGTACTTC
CASSPGQGIGYAQYF
>-|TRBJ2-2|-|TRBV19
TGTGCCAGTAGTGGGCAGGGTATAGGACGGGGCGGGGAGCTGTTTTTT
CASSGQGIGRGGELFF
>-|TRBJ2-1|-|TRBV7-8
TGTGCCAGCAGCCCTCGACTAGTTTACAATGAGCAGTTCTTC
CASSPRLVYNEQFF
>-|TRBJ2-7|TRBD1|TRBV29-1
TGCAGCGTTGATTCGGGACAGGCCCCCTACGAGCAGTACTTC
CSVDSGQAPYEQYF
>-|TRBJ1-1|-|TRBV11-3
TGTGCCAGCAGCCCAGATGGTCGCATGAACACTGAAGCTTTCTTT
CASSPDGRMNTEAFF
>-|TRBJ1-5|-|TRBV6-8
TGTGCCAGCAGTTTGGACGGGGCTAGGCCCCAGCATTTT
CASSLDGARPQHF
>-|TRBJ1-4|-|TRBV28
TGTGCCAGCGGAGTTAGGGGGTTTGGTGAAAAACTGTTTTTT
CASGVRGFGEKLFF
>once|TRBJ1-3|-|TRBV9
TGTGCCAGCAGTGTAATCGCAAACACCATATATTTT
CASSVIANTIYF
>few|TRBJ1-4|-|TRBV11-3
TGTGCCAGCAGCTCCCTCAGGACAACTAATGAAAAACTGTTTTTT
CASSSLRTTNEKLFF
>-|TRBJ2-3|-|TRBV2
TGTGCCAAAGGGGCAAGCACAGATACGCAGTATTTT
CAKGASTDTQYF
>once|TRBJ2-7|-|TRBV19
TGTGCCAGTAGTATAGTATTTACAGCCTACGAGCAGTACTTC
CASSIVFTAYEQYF
>-|TRBJ2-3|-|TRBV23-1
TGCGCCAGCACCAACCCAGGAGACCCGACGCAGTATTTT
CASTNPGDPTQYF
>many|TRBJ2-3|-|TRBV12-5
TGTGCCAGCAACGTAGGGGGGGCAGATACGCAGTATTTT
CASNVGGADTQYF
>-|TRBJ2-2|-|TRBV5-1
TGCGCCAGCAACCCGCCCCCAGGGGAGAACACCGGGGAGCTGTTTTTT
CASNPPPGENTGELFF
>few|TRBJ1-6|-|TRBV11-3
TGTGCCAGCAGCTTGGGGGGCGTGGCCTATAATTCACCCCTCCACTTT
CASSLGGVAYNSPLHF
>once|TRBJ1-4|-|TRBV30
TGTGCCTGGAGTGTCAGAGGAGGGGATGAAAAACTGTTTTTT
CAWSVRGGDEKLFF
>-|TRBJ1-1|-|TRBV15
TGTGCCACCAGCAGAGATCGACAATCGAACACTGAAGCTTTCTTT
CATSRDRQSNTEAFF
>-|TRBJ2-7|-|TRBV22-1
TGTGCCACCAGTGATTCAGACGGCAGGTTCTACGAGCAGTACTTC
CATSDSDGRFYEQYF
>-|TRBJ2-4|-|TRBV25-1
TGTGCCAGCAGTGAGGGCCTTACAGGCATTCAGTACTTC
CASSEGLTGIQYF
>-|TRBJ1-5|-|TRBV19
TGTGCCAGTGGGGGGTACCGGGGAAGCGGCAATCAGCCCCAGCATTTT
CASGGYRGSGNQPQHF
>once|TRBJ1-3|-|TRBV28
TGTGCCAGCAGTTCCTCAGCTACTGGAAACACCATATATTTT
CASSSSATGNTIYF
>-|TRBJ2-4|-|TRBV5-1
TGCGCCAGCAGCTTGGGCGAGACCCTAGCCAAAAACATTCAGTACTTC
CASSLGETLAKNIQYF
>-|TRBJ1-5|-|TRBV6-8
TGTGCCAGCAGTGAGCGACGGATACGACAGCCCCAGCATTTT
CASSERRIRQPQHF
>-|TRBJ1-3|TRBD1|TRBV6-8
TGTGCCAGCAGTTACGGGACAGGGGGCGCGTCCCCTGGAAACACCATATATTTT
CASSYGTGGASPGNTIYF
>-|TRBJ2-7|-|TRBV10-2
TGCGCCAGCGGGGGTGGGCGGCGCTCGGAAGGGCGGTACTTT
CASGGGRRSEGRYF
>-|TRBJ1-1|TRBD1|TRBV23-1
TGCGCCAGCAGCCAAGGGACAGGGGCTTGGGACACTGAAGCTTTCTTT
CASSQGTGAWDTEAFF
>-|TRBJ1-1|TRBD1|TRBV19
TGTGCCAGTAGCCCCGGGACAGGGAAGATCGCTGAAGCTTTCTTT
CASSPGTGKIAEAFF
>-|TRBJ1-1|TRBD1|TRBV5-1
TGCGCCAGCAGCGAGGGACAGGGGGGGATAAGGACTGAAGCTTTCTTT
CASSEGQGGIRTEAFF
>-|TRBJ2-7|TRBD1|TRBV29-1
TGCAGCGTTGTCACAGGGGGCCCCTACGAGCAGTACTTC
CSVVTGGPYEQYF
>-|TRBJ2-2|TRBD2|TRBV19
TGTGCCAGTAGTATTGAGGGAGGACTAGCTGGCACCGGGGAGCTGTTTTTT
CASSIEGGLAGTGELFF
>-|TRBJ2-5|-|TRBV29-1
TGCAGCGTTGACAGCCAGCAAGAGACCCAGTACTTC
CSVDSQQETQYF
>-|TRBJ2-5|TRBD1|TRBV6-8
TGTGCCAGCAGTCAAGGGACAGGGGGCTGGAAGACCCAGTACTTC
CASSQGTGGWKTQYF
>-|TRBJ2-1|TRBD1|TRBV19
TGTGCCAGTAGTTACGGGACAGGGGATGAGCAGTTCTTC
CASSYGTGDEQFF
>-|TRBJ1-3|-|TRBV6-4
TGTGCCAGCAGTTACTCGCCGGGAAACACCATATATTTT
CASSYSPGNTIYF
>-|TRBJ2-5|-|TRBV5-1
TGCGCCAGCAGTCGAGGTAGCAGGGGAGGAGGGGAACCTCAGTACTTC
CASSRGSRGGGEPQYF
>-|TRBJ2-3|-|TRBV29-1
TGCAGCGTTGAAGATCCGGGCCGTGGCACAGATACGCAGTATTTT
CSVEDPGRGTDTQYF
>many|TRBJ1-2|TRBD1|TRBV28
TGTGCCAGCAGTTTAATGAGGACAGGAAGCTACACCTTC
CASSLMRTGSYTF
>-|TRBJ2-3|TRBD1|TRBV28
TGTGCCAGCAGTTTACCAACCGGGACAGGGGTTTCAGATACGCAGTATTTT
CASSLPTGTGVSDTQYF
>few|TRBJ1-3|-|TRBV5-1
TGCGCCAGCAGCGAGGACAGCTACTCTGGAAACACCATATATTTT
CASSEDSYSGNTIYF
>-|TRBJ2-5|-|TRBV12-5
TGTGCCAGCGGGCCGCGGGAGACCCAGTACTTC
CASGPRETQYF
>-|TRBJ2-7|TRBD1|TRBV7-6
TGTGCCAGCAGCTCGAGACAGGGTAAGGGCGAGCAGTACTTC
CASSSRQGKGEQYF
>-|TRBJ1-5|-|TRBV6-8
TGTGCCAGCAGTAGGACAGATAGCAATCAGCCCCAGCATTTT
CASSRTDSNQPQHF
>few|TRBJ1-1|TRBD1|TRBV11-3
TGTGCCAGCAGCTCGGGACAGAGCATGAACACTGAAGCTTTCTTT
CASSSGQSMNTEAFF
>-|TRBJ2-3|-|TRBV7-5
TGTGCCAGCAGCTCCCCGGGACTACGGGCAGATACGCAGTATTTT
CASSSPGLRADTQYF
>-|TRBJ2-7|-|TRBV7-6
TGTGCCAGCAGCCCACCCGGACAGATTTTCTACGAGCAGTACTTC
CASSPPGQIFYEQYF
>-|TRBJ2-5|-|TRBV5-1
TGCGCCAGCAGCTTCCCTCGTCCAGAAGAGACCCAGTACTTC
CASSFPRPEETQYF
>-|TRBJ2-3|TRBD1|TRBV10-1
TGCGCCAGCAGTGAAAGGGGACAGCACACAGATACGCAGTATTTT
CASSERGQHTDTQYF
>-|TRBJ2-7|-|TRBV18
TGTGCCAGCTCACCGGGAAGTACGTTCGAGCAGTACTTC
CASSPGSTFEQYF
>-|TRBJ2-7|TRBD1|TRBV19
TGTGCCAGCGCTGACAGGGCCGCCGTGGATGAGCAGTACTTC
CASADRAAVDEQYF
>-|TRBJ1-5|-|TRBV5-1
TGCGCCAGCAGTACTGATTTTTTAGGTGCGCCCCAGCATTTT
CASSTDFLGAPQHF
>-|TRBJ2-5|-|TRBV6-8
TGTGCCAGCACCGACGGGCTCCGAGAGACCCAGTACTTC
CASTDGLRETQYF
>-|TRBJ1-2|TRBD1|TRBV6-1
TGTGCCAGCAGTGAAGCGCGGGACAGGGGCAACTATGGCTACACCTTC
CASSEARDRGNYGYTF
>-|TRBJ1-1|-|TRBV18
TGTGCCAGCTCACAAACAGGGTGGGCCGGTGAAGCTTTCTTT
CASSQTGWAGEAFF
>-|TRBJ2-2|-|TRBV11-1
TGTGCCAGCAGCTTAGCCATCCGTGCTGCGGGGGCGCGGGAGCTGTTTTTT
CASSLAIRAAGARELFF
>-|TRBJ1-4|TRBD1|TRBV30
TGTGCCTGGAGTCCCGCCCTCGGGACAGGGGTTGAAAAACTGTTTTTT
CAWSPALGTGVEKLFF
>-|TRBJ2-1|-|TRBV5-1
TGCGCCAGCAGCTGGGGAGACACGGTGTACAATGAGCAGTTCTTC
CASSWGDTVYNEQFF
>-|TRBJ2-7|TRBD2|TRBV14
TGTGCCAGCAGGCCCAGCGGGGGTGCCTACGAGCAGTACTTC
CASRPSGGAYEQYF
>once|TRBJ1-2|TRBD1|TRBV19
TGTGCCAGTAGTATAGTGGGGACAGGGAGGAGGAATGGCTACACCTTC
CASSIVGTGRRNGYTF
>-|TRBJ2-2|-|TRBV11-3
TGTGCCAGCAGCTTCGGGGTGAACACCGGGGAGCTGTTTTTT
CASSFGVNTGELFF